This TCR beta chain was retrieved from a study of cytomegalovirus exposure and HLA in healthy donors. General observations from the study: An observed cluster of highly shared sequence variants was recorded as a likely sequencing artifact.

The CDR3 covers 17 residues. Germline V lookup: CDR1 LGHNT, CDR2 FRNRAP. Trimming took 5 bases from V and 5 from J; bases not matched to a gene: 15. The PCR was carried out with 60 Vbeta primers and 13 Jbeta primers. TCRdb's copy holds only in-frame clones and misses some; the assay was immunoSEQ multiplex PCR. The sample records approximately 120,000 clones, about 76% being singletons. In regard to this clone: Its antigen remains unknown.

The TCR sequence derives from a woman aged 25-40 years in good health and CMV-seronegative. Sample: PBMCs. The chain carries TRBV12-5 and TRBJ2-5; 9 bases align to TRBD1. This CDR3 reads CASGPEFGTGPLETQYF. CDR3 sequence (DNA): TGTGCTAGTGGTCCTGAGTTTGGGACAGGGCCGTTGGAGACCCAGTACTTC.